Sequencing of this TCR beta chain was carried out in a study of radiotherapy plus CTLA-4 blockade in lung cancer. Study as a whole: Objective responses arose in about 17% of patients, and approximately 30% experienced disease control. Overall study results and limits: Subsequent to radiotherapy plus ipilimumab, tumor-derived TCR clones underwent expansion in blood. Interferon-beta, together with early blood T cell clone dynamics, reportedly best predicted response.

The study treated chemo-refractory metastatic non-small-cell lung cancer patients with focal radiation plus ipilimumab CTLA-4 blockade. Turning to this clone: The antigen is not known.

The data were produced by immunoSEQ multiplex PCR, yet TCRdb's version contains in-frame clones alone and is incomplete. Of some 73,000 clones in the sample, under 80% were seen once. This clonotype was sampled from a human donor with non-small cell lung cancer whose response to radiotherapy plus ipilimumab could not be evaluated. Some clones in this sample may be carry-over from other donors' samples. Sequenced here: peripheral blood, sampled from a patient treated with radiotherapy plus ipilimumab.

Here the CDR3 DNA reads TGTGCCAGCTCACCGTTTGGAGGGGTTAGGGGAGAGACCCAGTACTTC. As protein: CASSPFGGVRGETQYF. The chain couples TRBV18 to TRBJ2-5; a possible D gene is TRBD2 (6 bases). CDR3 length: 16 amino acids. V shed 3 bases and J shed 4 bases, with 18 bases lying between them. Germline V CDR1 and CDR2: KGHSH, LQKENI.